The 28 T cell receptor beta chains below all came from one sample that was sequenced in a study of shared clonotypes between healthy human individuals. Sequencing was performed with immunoSEQ multiplex PCR; in TCRdb, only in-frame clones are kept and a portion is missing. The data hold 500,000 to 650,000 clones, with around three quarters observed a single time. Sample: PBMCs. The receptors were gathered from a woman aged 40 to 49 in good health. Some clones in this sample may be carry-over from other donors' samples.

On this clone itself: This could be a read error, since a much larger clone is one nucleotide away. The same CDR3 is also encoded by other DNA sequences in this sample. The chain joins TRBV18 to TRBJ2-2; the match to TRBD2 covers 12 bases. The V gene end was trimmed by 0 bases and the J gene end by 6 bases; junction bases not matched to a gene: 2. The CDR3 contains 16 residues. Germline V lookup: CDR1 KGHSH, CDR2 LQKENI. CDR3 protein: CASSPPLAGGAGELFF. DNA of the CDR3: TGTGCCAGCTCACCACCCCTAGCGGGAGGGGCCGGGGAGCTGTTTTTT.

CDR3 in amino acids: CASRRPGQGAGEQYF. The CDR3 DNA reads TGTGCCAGTAGACGTCCGGGACAGGGGGCTGGGGAGCAGTACTTC. The genes are TRBV19 and TRBJ2-7, with TRBD1 identical over 12 bases. The germline gives CDR1 LNHDA, CDR2 SQIVND (reference sequence). The V and J ends lost 6 bases and 7 bases, in that order; junction bases with no gene match: 10. The CDR3 runs 15 residues. Using reference TRBV19 and TRBJ2-7 for the parts outside the CDR3, the full variable domain is DGGITQSPKYLFRKEGQNVTLSCEQNLNHDAMYWYRQDPGQGLRLIYYSQIVNDFQKGDIAEGYSVSREKKESFPLTVTSAQKNPTAFYLCASRRPGQGAGEQYFGPGTRLTVT.

V and J are TRBV11-2 and TRBJ2-2; the match to TRBD2 covers 8 bases. This CDR3 contains 16 residues. The germline CDR1 and CDR2 sequences are SGHAT and FQNNGV. Losses at the gene ends were 5 bases for V and 5 bases for J; bases not matched to a gene: 10. CDR3 residues: CASSPIAGRGTGELFF. CDR3 sequence (DNA): TGTGCCAGCAGCCCGATAGCGGGACGAGGAACCGGGGAGCTGTTTTTT.

The rearrangement joins TRBV6-1 to TRBJ2-7, with 8 bases that match TRBD1. Germline CDR1 is MNHNS and CDR2 is SASEGT. CDR3 length: 15 residues. The V segment lost 0 bases and the J segment 6 bases; nucleotides outside the gene matches: 7. CDR3 sequence (DNA): TGTGCCAGCAGTGAAGCCCGGACAGGGCTGGGCGAGCAGTACTTC. Amino acid sequence: CASSEARTGLGEQYF.

V is TRBV27 and J is TRBJ1-5; D call uncertain. Trimming pared 7 bases from V and 2 bases from J, leaving 12 bases between. Germline V gives CDR1 MNHEY, CDR2 SMNVEV (reference sequence). This CDR3 is 14 amino acids long. The CDR3 DNA reads TGTGCCAGCACCTCGGGTGGGGGCAATCAGCCCCAGCATTTT. This sequence encodes CASTSGGGNQPQHF.

This clone came up a few times. V is TRBV15 and J is TRBJ2-3; 7 bases are a match to TRBD2. CDR1 and CDR2 from the germline V gene are LNHNV and YYDKDF (reference sequence). This CDR3 is 15 amino acids long. V was pared by 0 bases and J by 4 bases, with 4 bases of the junction left unmatched. CDR3: CATSRERGGADTQYF. The CDR3 bases are TGTGCCACCAGCAGAGAGAGGGGAGGGGCAGATACGCAGTATTTT.

In nucleotides, the CDR3 is TGTGCCAGCAGCTTATTGGCAGATACGCAGTATTTT. It translates to CASSLLADTQYF. This chain connects TRBV7-3 to TRBJ2-3, with D uncertain. Germline values: CDR1 SGHTA, CDR2 FQGTGA. Deletions cut 2 bases from V and 4 bases from J, with 4 bases between. This CDR3 is built from 12 residues.

This clone was seen a few times. The CDR3 DNA reads TGTGCCATCAGTGGTGCAGCCTCTAGCACAGATACGCAGTATTTT. As protein: CAISGAASSTDTQYF. The chain employs TRBV10-3 and TRBJ2-3; D not certain. CDR1 is ENHRY and CDR2 is SYGVKD in the germline V gene. Trimming removed 4 bases at V and 0 bases at J, with 11 bases between. The CDR3 contains 15 residues.

The gene calls are TRBV2 and TRBJ2-1; TRBD1 is a possible D gene (6 bases). CDR1 is SNHLY and CDR2 is FYNNEI in the germline V gene. There are 12 residues in the CDR3. V was pared by 6 bases and J by 5 bases, with 8 bases between. CDR3 sequence: CASRRTDNEQFF. The CDR3 coding sequence is TGTGCCAGCAGAAGGACAGACAATGAGCAGTTCTTC.

The V gene is TRBV28, the J gene TRBJ2-5, with 9 positions matching TRBD1. The CDR3 covers 16 residues. CDR1 MDHEN and CDR2 SYDVKM come from the germline V gene. V gave up 1 base and J gave up 4 bases; unmatched junction bases: 7. The CDR3 region has the DNA TGTGCCAGCAGTTTATCGCTACAGGGGGCATTAGAGACCCAGTACTTC. Translation gives CASSLSLQGALETQYF.

The chain uses TRBV15 and TRBJ2-3, with TRBD2 matching over 8 bases. The V segment lost 0 bases and the J segment 0 bases; nucleotides outside the gene matches: 5. The germline V gene has CDR1 LNHNV and CDR2 YYDKDF (reference sequence). The CDR3 is 17 residues long. The CDR3: CATSRDLAGLSTDTQYF. The CDR3, as DNA: TGTGCCACCAGCAGAGATCTAGCGGGTCTCAGCACAGATACGCAGTATTTT.

The rearrangement links TRBV5-4 to TRBJ2-3; D not certain. Germline V CDR1 and CDR2: SGHNT, YYREEE (reference sequence). The CDR3 is 14 amino acids. With 3 bases removed from V and 2 bases from J, the gap between germline ends came to 10 bases. The CDR3, as DNA: TGTGCCAGCAGCTGGGCCACCTCCACAGATACGCAGTATTTT. This codes for CASSWATSTDTQYF.

This clone was counted only a few times. V usage is TRBV5-5 and J usage is TRBJ2-3; D unclear. The V gene lost 5 bases and the J gene lost 2 bases, with 9 bases spanning the gap. Germline V gene sequence: CDR1 SGHKS, CDR2 YYEKEE (reference sequence). The CDR3 is made up of 13 amino acids. The CDR3: CASSTGLTDTQYF. The CDR3 coding sequence is TGTGCCAGCAGTACTGGCCTCACAGATACGCAGTATTTT.

This sequence joins TRBV11-3 and TRBJ2-7; TRBD2 agrees at 8 bases. The CDR3 runs to 14 residues. CDR1 is SGHNT and CDR2 is YENEEA in the germline V gene. V lost 3 bases, J lost 6 bases, and 7 bases stayed unmatched. The CDR3 nucleotides are TGTGCCAGCAGCTTGACGGGAGGGCCGAGCGAGCAGTACTTC. Residues: CASSLTGGPSEQYF.

The chain is built from TRBV30 and TRBJ2-1, with D possibly being TRBD1 (5 bases). CDR1 is GTSNPN and CDR2 is SVGIG in the germline V gene (reference sequence). The CDR3 extends over 13 amino acids. The V end was cut by 4 bases, the J end by 8 bases, with 15 bases between. The CDR3 DNA reads TGTGCCTGGATCCCCCAGGGTTTGGATGAGCAGTTCTTC. Translation gives CAWIPQGLDEQFF.

This chain connects TRBV5-1 to TRBJ1-5; D perhaps matches TRBD1 (5 bases). V was clipped by 4 bases and J by 4 bases, with 12 bases between them. The CDR3 runs to 14 residues. Germline V gene data show CDR1 as SGHRS and CDR2 as YFSETQ. This CDR3 reads CASSPQGINQPQHF. CDR3 sequence (DNA): TGCGCCAGCAGCCCCCAGGGAATAAATCAGCCCCAGCATTTT.

Comments on this clone: A far larger clone is off by one base, so a read error is likely. The chain employs TRBV6-5 and TRBJ1-2, with 7 bases that match TRBD1. The CDR3 loop spans 14 amino acids. Germline V gene data show CDR1 as MNHEY and CDR2 as SVGAGI. The CDR3 nucleotides are TGTGCCAGCAGCACCACAGGGGTTAACTATGGCCACACCTTC. This sequence encodes CASSTTGVNYGHTF.

This clone is a singleton in its sample. The V call is TRBV4-1, the J call TRBJ2-1, with a weak D call TRBD1 (6 bases). The CDR3 has 18 residues. CDR1 and CDR2 from the germline V gene are MGHRA and YSYEKL. V lost 5 bases, J lost 8 bases, and 28 bases lay in between. The CDR3 protein is CASSSTPQTGFWFDEQFF. The CDR3 region has the DNA TGCGCCAGCAGCTCCACCCCCCAGACAGGTTTCTGGTTCGATGAGCAGTTCTTC.

As concerns this clone: Being one base from a much bigger clone, this may be a read error. The sample has other DNA sequences that encode this CDR3 too. This sequence joins TRBV11-2 and TRBJ2-7; maybe TRBD1 (6 bases). The CDR3 contains 12 residues. Trimming took 4 bases from V and 4 from J, leaving 8 bases between them. Germline assignment: CDR1 SGHAT and CDR2 FQNNGV. Here the CDR3 reads CASSSQGYEQYF. CDR3 nucleotide sequence: TGTGCCAGCAGCTCACAGGGTTACGAGCAGTACTTC. The full variable domain, with the rest looked up from reference TRBV11-2 and TRBJ2-7, is EAGVAQSPRYKIIEKRQSVAFWCNPISGHATLYWYQQILGQGPKLLIQFQNNGVVDDSQLPKDRFSAERLKGVDSTLKIQPAKLEDSAVYLCASSSQGYEQYFGPGTRLTVT.

This chain links TRBV5-5 with TRBJ2-1; D unclear. Trimming cost V 0 bases and J 0 bases, with 13 bases left between them. Germline CDR1 and CDR2: SGHKS and YYEKEE (reference sequence). CDR3 length: 17 residues. CDR3: CASSLEVFPSSYNEQFF. DNA of the CDR3: TGTGCCAGCAGCTTGGAAGTCTTCCCAAGCTCCTACAATGAGCAGTTCTTC.

This clone was picked up a small number of times. This chain uses TRBV21-1 with TRBJ1-4; the table assigns TRBD1, which was not confirmed against the DNA. TRBV21-1 is termed a pseudogene. This CDR3 is 15 amino acids long. The CDR3 nucleotides read TGTGCCAGCAGCAAAAACATCAGGCTTAATGAAAAACTGTTTTTT. Its protein product is CASSKNIRLNEKLFF.

V is TRBV30 and J is TRBJ1-2, with D uncertain. The CDR3 extends over 11 amino acids. Between the trimmed V and J ends, which lost 2 bases and 8 bases, there was a span of 9 bases. Germline loops: CDR1 GTSNPN, CDR2 SVGIG (reference sequence). The CDR3 reads CAWSLRWGYTF. CDR3 sequence (DNA): TGTGCCTGGAGTCTCCGGTGGGGCTACACCTTC.

The rearrangement joins TRBV28 to TRBJ2-7, with 8 bases aligning to TRBD1. J gave up 4 bases and V 2 bases, and 4 bases lay outside the gene matches. Germline V gene sequence: CDR1 MDHEN, CDR2 SYDVKM. The CDR3 consists of 14 residues. CDR3 residues: CASSLQGAWYEQYF. The CDR3 coding sequence is TGTGCCAGCAGTTTACAGGGGGCGTGGTACGAGCAGTACTTC.

The rearrangement uses TRBV9 and TRBJ1-2, with TRBD1 matching over 9 bases. J gave up 7 bases and V 7 bases, and 8 bases lay outside the gene matches. Per germline, CDR1 SGDLS and CDR2 YYNGEE. This CDR3 comprises 13 residues. The CDR3 reads CASGLTGGAGYTF. The CDR3 DNA follows: TGTGCCAGCGGCCTAACAGGGGGCGCTGGCTACACCTTC.

This clone was recorded at least ten times. This chain connects TRBV7-6 to TRBJ1-2; the D is unclear. Germline CDR1 and CDR2: SGHVS and FNYEAQ. This CDR3 has 16 amino acids. V lost 5 bases to trimming and J lost 4 bases, with 20 bases between them. CDR3 nucleotides: TGTGCCAGCAGCCCCTTGGACCGCGACCGATTCTATGGCTACACCTTC. Protein product: CASSPLDRDRFYGYTF.

This chain uses TRBV5-3 with TRBJ2-3; 10 nucleotides line up with TRBD2. TRBV5-3 is an open reading frame whose function is uncertain. The ends lost 0 bases at V and 4 bases at J; junction bases unmatched: 2. This CDR3 has 15 residues. The CDR3: CARSLGGTSADTQYF. The CDR3 DNA reads TGTGCCAGAAGCTTGGGTGGGACTAGCGCAGATACGCAGTATTTT.

This chain uses TRBV5-4 with TRBJ2-7; no reliable D call. The CDR3 is 15 residues long. The V and J ends lost 3 bases and 3 bases respectively, with 16 bases between them. The germline V gene has CDR1 SGHNT and CDR2 YYREEE (reference sequence). The CDR3 loop is CASSSDPGPDYEQYF. Written as DNA, the CDR3 is TGTGCCAGCAGCTCGGACCCCGGACCCGACTACGAGCAGTACTTC.

A few counts support this clone. This chain links TRBV6-1 with TRBJ2-1, with D perhaps matching TRBD2 (6 bases). This CDR3 has 14 amino acids. The V gene lost 2 bases and the J gene lost 7 bases, with 12 bases spanning the gap. Per the germline V gene, CDR1 is MNHNS and CDR2 is SASEGT. The CDR3 sequence: CASSETLARNEQFF. The CDR3 bases are TGTGCCAGCAGTGAAACCCTAGCGAGAAATGAGCAGTTCTTC.